The subject of this entry is one T cell receptor beta chain. Only a few counts were recorded for this clonotype. The antigen it recognizes is unknown. No much larger clone is present one base from it, and per-base qualities are unavailable. Ficoll-Paque density gradient centrifugation was the method used to isolate PBMCs. This entry is derived from a study of T-cell memory formation after mild COVID-19 (dated by TCRdb to the early 2020s). Describing the broader study: Most TCR sequence clusters were specific to one of the two donors. The cohort was made up of two young adult volunteers, one female and one male, who were previously healthy. T-cell clones expanding and contracting after mild COVID-19 in a couple of donors were tracked by longitudinal TCRalpha and TCRbeta repertoire sequencing. Overall study results and their limits: Contracting CD4+ clones were located mainly in the CM and EM memory subsets, whereas CD8+ clones were found to be enriched in EMRA. Balanced CD4/CD8 phenotypes were observed for clones contracting from day 15 to 85, whereas a bias towards CD4+ was observed for a second wave of clones expanding from day 15 to 37. The second-wave clones that peaked on day 37 were not confirmed to be SARS-CoV-2 specific. Only a couple of mild cases were covered by the study, and larger cohorts that include severe cases with pre-infection samples were considered necessary. Some responding clones were detected in pre-infection memory, which suggested that pre-existing cross-reactive memory T cells had joined the SARS-CoV-2 response.

Sequencing used an Illumina NovaSeq 6000. TCRalpha and TCRbeta cDNA libraries were built by 5'RACE with constant-segment primers, adding sample barcodes and unique molecular identifiers. Trizol reagent was used to extract RNA from every sample. Amplification of the libraries took two PCR steps, and the second step added a second sample barcode plus Illumina TruSeq adapters. Sequencing of libraries was performed on an Illumina NovaSeq with 2 x 150 bp paired-end reads. The original methods were these. The reads were demultiplexed and collapsed into UMI-guided consensus sequences using migec v1.2.7. Using mixcr v2.1.11, UMI consensuses were aligned to TRA and TRB V and J templates and then assembled into clonotypes. A clonotype was counted as expanded or contracted only when both edgeR and NoisET called the clonotype significant, with the noise models trained on biological replicates. edgeR calls used a false discovery rate-adjusted p below 0.01 and a log2 fold-change threshold of 1. As an exploratory analysis of dynamics, max-normalized trajectories of the 1000 most abundant clonotypes were examined by PCA with hierarchical clustering. Each responding clone was given a CD4 or CD8 phenotype based on the CD4+ and CD8+ repertoires, which had been sequenced separately. Using fastp trimming at Q25 and MiXCR clonotype assembly, TCRdb reanalyzed the public sequencing data and kept in-frame beta chains. Rows with one shared CDR3 protein collapse into an entry with the most common genes and DNA. In this record, the V and J calls reflect TCRdb's handling and not the investigators' own analysis. Present in this sample are over 350,000 distinct CDR3 sequences, approximately 25% of which were seen just once. The ten largest account for around 9.5% of the sample.

Sequencing was performed on PBMCs or a T cell subset sorted from them (not recorded which). The sequence derives from an adult woman who had mild COVID-19 (a few samples of this study predate the infection). The sample titles of this study are shuffled in the database, so cell type and time point are left out; the donor was told from shared clones.

The DNA sequence is TGTGCCAGCAGCTTAGTCTTATTGGGCGAGCAGTACTTC. Translation gives CASSLVLLGEQYF. This sequence uses TRBV7-2 and TRBJ2-7, with no D gene named confidently. From the germline V gene, CDR1 is SGHTA and CDR2 is FQGNSA. The CDR3 measures 13 amino acids from cysteine to phenylalanine. The CDR3 DNA has 39 bases and is translated from base 1. A distance of 10 bases separates the germline ends of V and J, which lose 1 base and 6 bases respectively. With the rest looked up from the reference TRBV7-2 and TRBJ2-7 genes rather than sequenced, the full variable domain is GAGVSQSPSNKVTEKGKDVELRCDPISGHTALYWYRQSLGQGLEFLIYFQGNSAPDKSGLPSDRFSAERTGGSVSTLTIQRTQQEDSAVYLCASSLVLLGEQYFGPGTRLTVT.